This T cell receptor (beta chain) was sequenced for a study of blood T cell repertoires in COVID-19. Study details: The analysed material was cDNA or gDNA that came from T cells, B-cell-depleted T cells, or PBMCs.

In the authors' workflow: Researchers report that nucleated cell counts were estimated from reference gene primer amplification. Using immunoSEQ multiplex PCR, the repertoire was profiled, and TCRdb retains in-frame clones only, with some absent. V and J calls and clone size are those listed in that table; D and trimming were worked out from the DNA. The data hold around 68,000 clones, with around 82% observed a single time. CDR1 is LGHDT and CDR2 is YNNKEL in the germline V gene (reference sequence). CDR3 size: 18 residues. Trimming cost V 2 bases and J 5 bases; bases outside gene matches: 16. The sequenced sample was peripheral blood. The chain couples TRBV3-1 (or the pseudogene TRBV3-2) to TRBJ2-5; 8 positions agree with TRBD2. This TCR derives from an elderly man with active COVID-19. CDR3 sequence reads: CASSQRGTRGADGETQYF. The CDR3 coding sequence is TGTGCCAGCAGCCAAAGGGGGACTAGAGGGGCGGACGGGGAGACCCAGTACTTC.